The 24 T cell receptor beta chains below come from one sample, sequenced in a study of beta chain features in type 1 diabetes. Study-wide points: People with Type 1 diabetes carried modestly yet significantly shorter TCRB CDR3s in all four CD4+ subsets.

Every bit of the isolated RNA underwent reverse transcription, so sequencing read expressed TCRB transcripts. Assay used: immunoSEQ multiplex PCR; TCRdb lists only in-frame clones, some missing. The data hold 230,000 or so clones, with approximately 16% observed a single time. What these receptors recognize is not known. Material for sequencing was naive CD4+ T cells from blood. The source of these receptors is a young man with type 1 diabetes.

The chain combines TRBV7-2 with TRBJ2-3, with 8 bases fitting TRBD2. This CDR3 comprises 18 residues. V was pared by 0 bases and J by 4 bases, with 12 bases of the junction left unmatched. The V gene's germline CDR1 is SGHTA and CDR2 FQGNSA. The CDR3 sequence: CASSLAPGGAGEADTQYF. DNA of the CDR3: TGTGCCAGCAGCTTAGCGCCGGGGGGAGCGGGAGAGGCAGATACGCAGTATTTT.

This clone was recorded a few times. The chain has TRBV18 and TRBJ2-1; tentative D call: TRBD1 (5 bases). Deletions cut 3 bases from V and 4 bases from J, with 10 bases between. Germline lookup yields CDR1 KGHSH and CDR2 LQKENI. This CDR3 is 14 amino acids long. The CDR3 region has the DNA TGTGCCAGCTCACCGGATGGGGCGTACAATGAGCAGTTCTTC. This translates into CASSPDGAYNEQFF.

The J gene is TRBJ1-2, the V gene TRBV29-1; no definite D call. The CDR3 length is 13 residues. CDR1 SQVTM and CDR2 ANQGSEA come from the germline V gene. Trimming took 6 bases from V and 12 from J, leaving 23 bases between them. The CDR3 DNA is TGCAGCGTCACGAAAGCACAAAAGGTACCCAACACCTTC. This codes for CSVTKAQKVPNTF. The full variable domain, completed using reference TRBV29-1 and TRBJ1-2, is SAVISQKPSRDICQRGTSLTIQCQVDSQVTMMFWYRQQPGQSLTLIATANQGSEATYESGFVIDKFPISRPNLTFSTLTVSNMSPEDSSIYLCSVTKAQKVPNTFGSGTRLTVV.

The chain uses TRBV9 and TRBJ1-2, with 8 bases identical to TRBD1. Germline V CDR1 and CDR2: SGDLS, YYNGEE. V shed 5 bases and J 8 bases; nucleotides not matched to a gene: 11. The CDR3 is made up of 14 amino acids. CDR3 in DNA: TGTGCCAGCAGGCGGAATACAGGGGGAGACGGCTACACCTTC. This encodes CASRRNTGGDGYTF.

In this sample, this clone turned up a few times. The rearrangement links TRBV18 to TRBJ2-4; D not resolved. V gave up 2 bases and J gave up 8 bases, with 16 bases separating them. Germline lookup yields CDR1 KGHSH and CDR2 LQKENI. The CDR3 loop spans 15 amino acids. The CDR3 loop reads CASSPIAVLLDIQYF. The DNA of the CDR3 is TGTGCCAGCTCACCAATAGCAGTGCTTCTAGACATTCAGTACTTC.

The V and J genes are TRBV9 and TRBJ1-1; TRBD1 is a possible D gene (5 bases). Trimming stripped 3 bases from V and 4 bases from J, with 13 bases between. The CDR3 has 14 amino acids. Germline V CDR1 and CDR2: SGDLS, YYNGEE. CDR3 region: CASSAIQGSTEAFF. DNA of the CDR3: TGTGCCAGCAGCGCGATCCAGGGTTCCACTGAAGCTTTCTTT.

This chain links TRBV29-1 with TRBJ2-3, with 8 bases lining up with TRBD2. The CDR3 consists of 14 residues. Germline V CDR1 and CDR2: SQVTM, ANQGSEA. Trimming took 4 bases from V and 4 from J; bases not matched to a gene: 7. The CDR3, as DNA: TGCAGCGTTGGAAGCGGGAGAGGCGCAGATACGCAGTATTTT. The encoded protein is CSVGSGRGADTQYF.

V and J are TRBV9 and TRBJ2-1; 7 nucleotides align to TRBD2. The trim removed 3 bases at V and 11 bases at J, leaving 8 bases unmatched. Germline loops: CDR1 SGDLS, CDR2 YYNGEE. The CDR3 is 13 residues long. CDR3: CASSETWEGQQFF. CDR3 nucleotide sequence: TGTGCCAGCAGCGAGACCTGGGAGGGCCAGCAGTTCTTC.

This chain joins TRBV7-7 and TRBJ2-5, with unresolved D. Between the trimmed V and J ends, which lost 0 bases and 1 base, there was a span of 6 bases. The CDR3 consists of 14 residues. Germline CDR1 and CDR2: SSHAT and FNYEAQ (reference sequence). CDR3 residues: CASSLASTQETQYF. The CDR3 DNA reads as TGTGCCAGCAGCTTAGCGTCTACCCAAGAGACCCAGTACTTC.

The chain carries TRBV28 and TRBJ2-1, with 9 bases that match TRBD2. From germline, CDR1 is MDHEN and CDR2 SYDVKM. Germline trimming cut 2 bases from V and 4 bases from J; bases unmatched to any gene: 3. CDR3 length equals 15 residues. The CDR3: CASSLGGREYNEQFF. Here the CDR3 DNA reads TGTGCCAGCAGTTTAGGCGGGAGGGAGTACAATGAGCAGTTCTTC.

The chain is built from TRBV9 and TRBJ2-6; D gene unclear. Trimming took 4 bases from V and 0 from J, leaving 23 bases between them. CDR1 is SGDLS and CDR2 is YYNGEE in the germline V gene. This CDR3 has 20 residues. The CDR3 nucleotides are TGTGCCAGCAGCCCCCAGATTTGGTCTCGGCTGGGCTCTGGGGCCAACGTCCTGACTTTC. It is translated as CASSPQIWSRLGSGANVLTF.

This clone was detected a few times. V usage is TRBV28 and J usage is TRBJ2-7; 10 positions agree with TRBD2. The CDR3 has 14 residues. Germline V gene sequence: CDR1 MDHEN, CDR2 SYDVKM. V was clipped by 6 bases and J by 6 bases; unmatched bases: 8. The CDR3 reads CASSLLAGVGEQYF. DNA for the CDR3: TGTGCCAGCAGCCTTCTAGCGGGAGTCGGCGAGCAGTACTTC.

The J gene is TRBJ2-7, the V gene TRBV11-1, with D uncertain. Deletions cut 5 bases from V and 5 bases from J, with 13 bases between. CDR3 length: 13 residues. Germline-derived CDR1 and CDR2 are SGHAT and FQDESV (reference sequence). Here the CDR3 DNA reads TGTGCCAGCAGCCCCCGAGAGAGGAACGAGCAGTACTTC. Residues: CASSPRERNEQYF.

There are a few counts of this clone. The V and J genes are TRBV7-6 and TRBJ2-5, with 10 bases identical to TRBD2. The CDR3 contains 15 residues. Germline V gene lookup returns CDR1 SGHVS and CDR2 FNYEAQ. Unmatched junction bases numbered 5, after V lost 5 bases and J lost 2 bases. In DNA form, the CDR3 reads TGTGCCAGCAGCCATAGGACTAGCGGTCAAGAGACCCAGTACTTC. Translating it yields CASSHRTSGQETQYF.

This clone was found a few times. The chain uses TRBV10-3 and TRBJ1-2; D not certain. Trimming cost V 2 bases and J 3 bases, with 10 bases left between them. Germline CDR1 ENHRY, CDR2 SYGVKD. The CDR3 has 14 residues. CDR3 sequence (DNA): TGTGCCATCAGTGAGAGTAGAGACCACTATGGCTACACCTTC. Protein sequence: CAISESRDHYGYTF.

This clone occurred a few times. The rearrangement uses TRBV7-7 and TRBJ2-5; D may be TRBD1 (5 bases). The CDR3 length is 15 residues. V was pared by 5 bases and J by 2 bases, with 15 bases between. CDR1 is SSHAT and CDR2 is FNYEAQ in the germline V gene (reference sequence). The CDR3 spells CASSGNQGVQETQYF. The CDR3 DNA reads as TGTGCCAGCAGCGGCAACCAGGGTGTTCAAGAGACCCAGTACTTC.

This clone was seen only a few times. The gene calls are TRBV7-2 and TRBJ2-7; D call uncertain. The V and J ends lost 4 bases and 3 bases respectively, with 10 bases between them. This CDR3 is built from 13 residues. Germline CDR1 SGHTA, CDR2 FQGNSA. DNA for the CDR3: TGTGCCAGCAGCTACGTACCGGGCTACGAGCAGTACTTC. Amino acids: CASSYVPGYEQYF.

This clone occurred a few times. The CDR3 nucleotides are TGTGCCTGGAGTGTACGACGGTTATACACCGGGGAGCTGTTTTTT. It specifies CAWSVRRLYTGELFF. The chain carries TRBV30 and TRBJ2-2; D gene uncertain. Per the germline V gene, CDR1 is GTSNPN and CDR2 is SVGIG (reference sequence). The CDR3 runs 15 residues. V gave up 0 bases and J gave up 3 bases, with 11 bases separating them.

This clone was seen only a few times. The chain is built from TRBV29-1 and TRBJ1-3, with D perhaps matching TRBD1 (5 bases). The CDR3 has 13 residues. V lost 4 bases to trimming and J lost 8 bases, with 15 bases between them. The germline V gene encodes CDR1 SQVTM and CDR2 ANQGSEA. In DNA, the CDR3 is TGCAGCGTTGCTGGCAGGGCGTCGGACACCATATATTTT. Translated: CSVAGRASDTIYF.

This clone occurred a few times. The chain uses TRBV9 and TRBJ2-7, with 7 bases that match TRBD1. Trimming removed 2 bases from V and 0 bases from J; junction bases left unmatched: 8. Germline CDR1 SGDLS, CDR2 YYNGEE. This CDR3 has 16 residues. The CDR3 is CASSVGQAGISYEQYF. CDR3 nucleotide sequence: TGTGCCAGCAGCGTCGGACAGGCTGGCATCTCCTACGAGCAGTACTTC.

The chain is built from TRBV29-1 and TRBJ2-7, with 8 bases that match TRBD1. CDR3 length: 14 residues. Germline CDR1 and CDR2: SQVTM and ANQGSEA. The ends lost 7 bases at V and 0 bases at J; junction bases unmatched: 8. CDR3 region: CSAQGGQVSYEQYF. CDR3 nucleotides: TGCAGCGCCCAGGGGGGACAGGTCTCCTACGAGCAGTACTTC.

The chain has TRBV5-4 and TRBJ2-3; 10 nucleotides align to TRBD2. V gave up 4 bases and J gave up 2 bases; unmatched junction bases: 7. Germline V gene data show CDR1 as SGHNT and CDR2 as YYREEE (reference sequence). The CDR3 sequence is 16 residues long. This CDR3 reads CASSPKAGGITDTQYF. The CDR3 region has the DNA TGTGCCAGCAGCCCGAAAGCGGGAGGGATCACAGATACGCAGTATTTT.

A note on this clone: This clone may be a read error of a much larger clone one base away. The chain carries TRBV9 and TRBJ2-5; D unresolved. Looked up from germline, CDR1 is SGDLS and CDR2 is YYNGEE. Trimming cost V 4 bases and J 2 bases, with 3 bases left between them. The CDR3 has 11 residues. CDR3 coding DNA: TGTGCCAGCAGCTTACAAGAGACCCAGTACTTC. As protein: CASSLQETQYF. The variable domain in full, with the rest retrieved from reference TRBV9 and TRBJ2-5, is DSGVTQTPKHLITATGQRVTLRCSPRSGDLSVYWYQQSLDQGLQFLIQYYNGEERAKGNILERFSAQQFPDLHSELNLSSLELGDSALYFCASSLQETQYFGPGTRLLVL.

This clone appeared a few times. The chain joins TRBV29-1 to TRBJ2-7; no firm D call. Between the trimmed V and J ends, which lost 4 bases and 2 bases, there was a span of 12 bases. The CDR3 covers 13 residues. Per germline, CDR1 SQVTM and CDR2 ANQGSEA. The CDR3 DNA is TGCAGCGTTGCACAGAAACTAACCTACGAGCAGTACTTC. This codes for CSVAQKLTYEQYF.